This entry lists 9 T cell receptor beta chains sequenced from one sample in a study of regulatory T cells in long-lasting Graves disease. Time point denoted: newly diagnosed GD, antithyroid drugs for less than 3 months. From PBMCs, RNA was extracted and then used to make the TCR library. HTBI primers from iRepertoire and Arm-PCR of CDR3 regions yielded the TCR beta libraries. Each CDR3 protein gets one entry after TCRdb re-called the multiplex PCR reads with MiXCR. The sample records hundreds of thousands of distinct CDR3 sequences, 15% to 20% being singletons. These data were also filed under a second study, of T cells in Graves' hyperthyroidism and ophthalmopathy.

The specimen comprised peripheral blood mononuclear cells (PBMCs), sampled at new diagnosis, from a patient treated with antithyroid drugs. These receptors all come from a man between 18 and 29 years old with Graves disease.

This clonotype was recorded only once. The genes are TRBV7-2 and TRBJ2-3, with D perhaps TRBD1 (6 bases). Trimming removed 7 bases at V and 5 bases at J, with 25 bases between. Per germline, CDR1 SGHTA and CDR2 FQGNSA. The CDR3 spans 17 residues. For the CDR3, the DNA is TGTGCCAGCACCGTGGGGGCTAGCCAGGAGTCGGTAGATACGCAGTATTTT. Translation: CASTVGASQESVDTQYF.

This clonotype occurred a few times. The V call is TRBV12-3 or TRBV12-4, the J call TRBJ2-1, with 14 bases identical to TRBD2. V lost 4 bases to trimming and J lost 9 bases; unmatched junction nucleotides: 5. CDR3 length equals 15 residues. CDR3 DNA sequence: TGTGCCAGCAGTTGGGGACTAGCGGGAGTTGGTGAGCAGTTCTTC. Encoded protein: CASSWGLAGVGEQFF.

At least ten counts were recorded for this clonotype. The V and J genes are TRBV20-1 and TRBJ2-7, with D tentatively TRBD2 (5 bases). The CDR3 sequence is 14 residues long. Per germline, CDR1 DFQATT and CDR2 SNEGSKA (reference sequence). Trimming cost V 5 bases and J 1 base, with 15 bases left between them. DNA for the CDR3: TGCAGTGCTTCGGACTCTTCCCTTTCCTACGAGCAGTACTTC. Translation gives CSASDSSLSYEQYF.

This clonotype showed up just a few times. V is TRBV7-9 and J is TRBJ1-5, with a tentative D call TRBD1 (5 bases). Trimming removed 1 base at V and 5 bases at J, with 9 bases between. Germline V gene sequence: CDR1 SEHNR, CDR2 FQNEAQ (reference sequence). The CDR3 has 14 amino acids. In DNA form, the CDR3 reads TGTGCCAGCAGCTTAGAGGGGATTGATCAGCCCCAGCATTTT. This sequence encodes CASSLEGIDQPQHF.

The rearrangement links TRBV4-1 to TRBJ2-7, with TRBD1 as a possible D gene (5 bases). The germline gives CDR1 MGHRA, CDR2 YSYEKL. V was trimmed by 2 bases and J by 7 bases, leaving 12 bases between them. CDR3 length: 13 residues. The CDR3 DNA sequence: TGCGCCAGCAGCCAACTAGGACAAGGTGAGCAGTACTTC. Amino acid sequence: CASSQLGQGEQYF.

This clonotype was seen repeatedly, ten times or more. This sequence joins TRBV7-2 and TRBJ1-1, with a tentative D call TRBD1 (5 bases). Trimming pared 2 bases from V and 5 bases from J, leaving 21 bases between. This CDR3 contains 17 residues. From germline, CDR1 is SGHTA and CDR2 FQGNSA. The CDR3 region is CASSLSYPGRSGTEAFF. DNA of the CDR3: TGTGCCAGCAGCTTAAGCTACCCGGGACGATCAGGGACTGAAGCTTTCTTT.

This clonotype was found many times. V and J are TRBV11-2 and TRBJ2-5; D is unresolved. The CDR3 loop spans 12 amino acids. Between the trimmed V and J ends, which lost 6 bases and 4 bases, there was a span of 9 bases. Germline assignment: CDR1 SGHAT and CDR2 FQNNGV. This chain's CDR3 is CASSPWGETQYF. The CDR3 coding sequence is TGTGCCAGCAGTCCCTGGGGAGAGACCCAGTACTTC.

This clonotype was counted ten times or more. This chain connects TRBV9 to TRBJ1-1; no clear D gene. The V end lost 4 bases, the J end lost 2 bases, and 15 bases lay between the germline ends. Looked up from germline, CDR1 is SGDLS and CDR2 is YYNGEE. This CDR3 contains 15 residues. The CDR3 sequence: CASSPRPGSNTEAFF. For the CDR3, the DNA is TGTGCCAGCAGCCCCCGGCCTGGGAGTAACACTGAAGCTTTCTTT. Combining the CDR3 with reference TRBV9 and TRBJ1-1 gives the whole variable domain DSGVTQTPKHLITATGQRVTLRCSPRSGDLSVYWYQQSLDQGLQFLIQYYNGEERAKGNILERFSAQQFPDLHSELNLSSLELGDSALYFCASSPRPGSNTEAFFGQGTRLTVV.

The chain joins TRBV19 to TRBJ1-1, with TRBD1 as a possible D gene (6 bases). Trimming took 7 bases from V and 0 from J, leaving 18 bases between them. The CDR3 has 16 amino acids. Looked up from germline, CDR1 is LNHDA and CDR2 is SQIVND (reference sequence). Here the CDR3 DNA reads TGTGCCAGTACAAACAGGGCGGGACACTTGAACACTGAAGCTTTCTTT. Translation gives CASTNRAGHLNTEAFF.